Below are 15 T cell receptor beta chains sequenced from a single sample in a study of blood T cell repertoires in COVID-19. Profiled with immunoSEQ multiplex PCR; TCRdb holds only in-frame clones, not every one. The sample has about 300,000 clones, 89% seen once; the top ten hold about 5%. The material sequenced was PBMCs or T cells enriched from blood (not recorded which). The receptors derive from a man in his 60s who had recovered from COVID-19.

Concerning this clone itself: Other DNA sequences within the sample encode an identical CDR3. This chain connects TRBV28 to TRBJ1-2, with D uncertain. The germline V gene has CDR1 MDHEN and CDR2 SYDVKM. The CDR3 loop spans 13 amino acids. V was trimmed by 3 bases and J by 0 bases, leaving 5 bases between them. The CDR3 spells CASSFRANYGYTF. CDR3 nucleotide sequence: TGTGCCAGCAGTTTCCGAGCTAACTATGGCTACACCTTC.

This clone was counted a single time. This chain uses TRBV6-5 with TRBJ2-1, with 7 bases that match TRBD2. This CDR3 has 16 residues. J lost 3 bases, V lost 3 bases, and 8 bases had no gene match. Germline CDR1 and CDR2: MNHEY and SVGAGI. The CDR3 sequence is CASSYRPSGDYNEQFF. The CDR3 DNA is TGTGCCAGCAGTTATCGCCCCAGCGGGGACTACAATGAGCAGTTCTTC.

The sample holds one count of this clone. CDR3 loop: CASSTDRAPYYEQYF. The CDR3 DNA sequence: TGCGCCAGCAGCACGGACAGGGCCCCCTACTACGAGCAGTACTTC. The chain joins TRBV5-1 to TRBJ2-7, with 8 bases fitting TRBD1. Trimming removed 4 bases from V and 3 bases from J; junction bases left unmatched: 9. The CDR3 extends over 15 amino acids. CDR1 and CDR2 from the germline V gene are SGHRS and YFSETQ.

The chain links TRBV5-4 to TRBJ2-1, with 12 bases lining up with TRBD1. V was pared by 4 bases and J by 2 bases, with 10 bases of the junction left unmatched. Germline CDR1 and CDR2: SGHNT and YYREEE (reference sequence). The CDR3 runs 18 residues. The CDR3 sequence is CASSPSGQGAHTYNEQFF. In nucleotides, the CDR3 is TGTGCCAGCAGCCCGTCGGGACAGGGGGCGCACACCTACAATGAGCAGTTCTTC.

CDR3 in DNA: TGTGCCAGCAGTGGTAGGACTAGCGGACTCTACAATGAGCAGTTCTTC. Residues: CASSGRTSGLYNEQFF. The gene calls are TRBV6-1 and TRBJ2-1; 10 nucleotides align to TRBD2. CDR3 length: 16 amino acids. V was clipped by 4 bases and J by 3 bases; unmatched bases: 6. Germline V gives CDR1 MNHNS, CDR2 SASEGT.

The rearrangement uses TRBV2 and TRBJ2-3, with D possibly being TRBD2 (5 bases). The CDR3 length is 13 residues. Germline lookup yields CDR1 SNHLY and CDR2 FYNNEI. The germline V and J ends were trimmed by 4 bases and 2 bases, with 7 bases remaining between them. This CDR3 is CASSVEDTDTQYF. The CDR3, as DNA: TGTGCCAGCAGTGTGGAGGACACAGATACGCAGTATTTT.

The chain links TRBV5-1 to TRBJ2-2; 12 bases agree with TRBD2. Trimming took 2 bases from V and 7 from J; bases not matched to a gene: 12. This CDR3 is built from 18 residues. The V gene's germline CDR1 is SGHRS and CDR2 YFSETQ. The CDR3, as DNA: TGCGCCAGCAGCTTATGGACTAGCGGGACCACGGCTGGCGGGGAGCTGTTTTTT. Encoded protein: CASSLWTSGTTAGGELFF.

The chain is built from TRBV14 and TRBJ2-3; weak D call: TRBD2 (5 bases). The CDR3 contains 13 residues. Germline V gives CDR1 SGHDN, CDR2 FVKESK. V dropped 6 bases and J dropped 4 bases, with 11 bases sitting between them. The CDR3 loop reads CASSPTGADTQYF. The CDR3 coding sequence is TGTGCCAGCAGTCCTACCGGGGCAGATACGCAGTATTTT.

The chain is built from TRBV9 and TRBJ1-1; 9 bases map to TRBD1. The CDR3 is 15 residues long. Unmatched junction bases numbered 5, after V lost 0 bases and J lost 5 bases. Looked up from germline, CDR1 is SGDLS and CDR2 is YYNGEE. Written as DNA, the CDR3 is TGTGCCAGCAGCGTAGATGGGACAGGGAGGACTGAAGCTTTCTTT. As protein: CASSVDGTGRTEAFF.

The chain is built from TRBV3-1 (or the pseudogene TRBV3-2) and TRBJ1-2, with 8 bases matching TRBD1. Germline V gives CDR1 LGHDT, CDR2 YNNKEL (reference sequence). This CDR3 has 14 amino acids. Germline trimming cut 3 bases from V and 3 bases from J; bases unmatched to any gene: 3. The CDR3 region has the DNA TGTGCCAGCAGCCACAGGGGGCGTTACTATGGCTACACCTTC. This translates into CASSHRGRYYGYTF.

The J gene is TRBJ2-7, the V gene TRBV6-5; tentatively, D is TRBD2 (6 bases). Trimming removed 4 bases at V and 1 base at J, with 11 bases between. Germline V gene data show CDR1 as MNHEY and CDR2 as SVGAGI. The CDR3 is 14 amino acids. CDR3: CASSSPGLSYEQYF. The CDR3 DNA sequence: TGTGCCAGCAGTTCCCCGGGACTTTCCTACGAGCAGTACTTC.

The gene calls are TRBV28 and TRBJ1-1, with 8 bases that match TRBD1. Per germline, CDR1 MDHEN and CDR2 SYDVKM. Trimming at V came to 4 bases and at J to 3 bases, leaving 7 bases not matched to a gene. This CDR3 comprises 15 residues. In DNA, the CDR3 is TGTGCCAGCAGTTCGACAGGGGCTAGGCACACTGAAGCTTTCTTT. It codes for CASSSTGARHTEAFF.

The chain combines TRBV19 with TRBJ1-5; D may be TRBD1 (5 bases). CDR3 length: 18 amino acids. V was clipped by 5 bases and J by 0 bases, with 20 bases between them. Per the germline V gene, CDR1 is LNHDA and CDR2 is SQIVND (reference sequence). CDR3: CASSSGRQLTHSNQPQHF. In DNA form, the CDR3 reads TGTGCCAGTAGTTCAGGGCGACAACTTACACATAGCAATCAGCCCCAGCATTTT.

CDR3 in amino acids: CASSLLSGTGVNEQFF. The CDR3 DNA reads as TGTGCCAGCAGCTTACTTTCGGGGACAGGGGTCAATGAGCAGTTCTTC. The chain couples TRBV7-3 to TRBJ2-1; 10 bases are a match to TRBD1. V lost 2 bases and J lost 6; bases outside the gene matches: 7. From germline, CDR1 is SGHTA and CDR2 FQGTGA. There are 16 residues in the CDR3. Together with reference TRBV7-3 and TRBJ2-1, the CDR3 gives the full variable domain: GAGVSQTPSNKVTEKGKYVELRCDPISGHTALYWYRQSLGQGPEFLIYFQGTGAADDSGLPNDRFFAVRPEGSVSTLKIQRTERGDSAVYLCASSLLSGTGVNEQFFGPGTRLTVL.

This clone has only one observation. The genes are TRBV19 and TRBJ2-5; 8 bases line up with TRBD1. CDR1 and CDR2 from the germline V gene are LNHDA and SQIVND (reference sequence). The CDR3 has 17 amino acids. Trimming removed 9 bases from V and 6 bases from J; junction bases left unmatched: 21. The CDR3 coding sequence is TGTGCCAGCACTAACTTTCCCGGGACAGGATCCCCTAAGACCCAGTACTTC. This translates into CASTNFPGTGSPKTQYF.